A selection of T cell receptor beta chains follows, all from one sample in a study of regulatory T cells in long-lasting Graves disease. TCRdb used MiXCR to reprocess the multiplex PCR reads, holding one entry per CDR3 protein. The sample lists roughly 260,000 distinct CDR3 sequences; 15% to 20% were seen once. A further study also used this sample, focusing on T cells in Graves' hyperthyroidism and ophthalmopathy.

The sequenced sample was peripheral blood mononuclear cells (PBMCs), obtained at new diagnosis, from a patient treated with antithyroid drugs. These receptors all stem from a woman aged 25 to 39 with Graves disease. The CDR3 runs from the conserved cysteine through the conserved F or W. The order of the fields is D gene, clone size, V gene, J gene, CDR3 protein, CDR3 DNA. D genes are given only for firm matches. Clone size is given for some rows only: seen once, a few or many times, or a class if the clone is expanded.

D: -
size: many
V: TRBV18
J: TRBJ2-5
CDR3: CASSLLQGDSQETQYF
DNA: TGTGCCAGCTCCCTTCTCCAGGGTGACTCCCAAGAGACCCAGTACTTC

D: -
size: once
V: TRBV7-2
J: TRBJ2-1
CDR3: CASALRATNNEQFF
DNA: TGTGCCAGCGCCTTAAGGGCCACGAACAATGAGCAGTTCTTC

D: -
size: many
V: TRBV5-1
J: TRBJ2-3
CDR3: CASSYNIDRTADTQYF
DNA: TGCGCCAGCAGTTACAATATTGACAGGACCGCGGATACGCAGTATTTT

D: TRBD2
size: many
V: TRBV5-1
J: TRBJ2-1
CDR3: CASSLSGGPEDF
DNA: TGCGCCAGCAGCTTAAGCGGGGGCCCTGAGGACTTC

D: -
size: -
V: TRBV6-5
J: TRBJ1-6
CDR3: CASSLGEGVNSPLHF
DNA: TGTGCCAGCAGTTTAGGCGAGGGGGTTAATTCACCCCTCCACTTT

D: TRBD2
size: -
V: TRBV5-5
J: TRBJ2-1
CDR3: CASSLLAGGLEQFF
DNA: TGTGCCAGCAGCTTACTAGCGGGGGGGCTTGAGCAGTTCTTC

D: -
size: many
V: TRBV7-9
J: TRBJ1-1
CDR3: CASSLSGKGFMNTEAFF
DNA: TGTGCCAGCAGCTTAAGTGGCAAGGGGTTCATGAACACTGAAGCTTTCTTT

D: -
size: many
V: TRBV12-3/TRBV12-4
J: TRBJ1-5
CDR3: CASSLGGRLNPDQPQHF
DNA: TGTGCCAGCAGTTTAGGTGGGCGTCTAAACCCCGATCAGCCCCAGCATTTT

D: -
size: -
V: TRBV3-1
J: TRBJ2-7
CDR3: CASAPQGADEQYF
DNA: TGTGCCAGCGCCCCGCAGGGCGCCGACGAGCAGTACTTC

D: -
size: few
V: TRBV7-8
J: TRBJ1-4
CDR3: CASSSRGSYATNEKLFF
DNA: TGTGCCAGCAGCTCCCGGGGGTCCTACGCAACTAATGAAAAACTGTTTTTT

D: TRBD1
size: -
V: TRBV2
J: TRBJ1-2
CDR3: CASPSAYRGAVGYTF
DNA: TGTGCCAGCCCCTCTGCGTACAGGGGCGCGGTTGGCTACACCTTC

D: -
size: many
V: TRBV10-3
J: TRBJ1-2
CDR3: CAISEEVSGYTF
DNA: TGTGCCATCAGTGAGGAGGTTAGTGGCTACACCTTC

D: -
size: -
V: TRBV20-1
J: TRBJ1-2
CDR3: CSASEARSYGYTF
DNA: TGCAGTGCTAGTGAGGCGCGGTCCTATGGCTACACCTTC

D: TRBD1
size: -
V: TRBV3-1
J: TRBJ2-2
CDR3: CASSTRGTGANTGGLFF
DNA: TGTGCCAGCAGCACCCGCGGGACAGGGGCGAACACCGGGGGGCTGTTTTTT

D: TRBD1
size: -
V: TRBV5-4
J: TRBJ2-5
CDR3: CVSSPSTGGGETQYF
DNA: TGTGTCAGCAGCCCTAGTACAGGGGGTGGAGAGACCCAGTACTTC

D: -
size: -
V: TRBV12-3/TRBV12-4
J: TRBJ2-7
CDR3: CASRPRGSYEQYF
DNA: TGTGCCAGCCGCCCCAGGGGCTCCTACGAGCAGTACTTC

D: TRBD1
size: many
V: TRBV20-1
J: TRBJ1-5
CDR3: CSAPAAGQGGNQPQHF
DNA: TGCAGTGCTCCCGCCGCGGGACAGGGGGGCAATCAGCCCCAGCATTTT

D: -
size: many
V: TRBV9
J: TRBJ1-2
CDR3: CASSVPSNGQGYTF
DNA: TGTGCCAGCAGCGTGCCCTCCAACGGGCAGGGCTACACCTTC

D: TRBD2
size: once
V: TRBV5-8
J: TRBJ2-5
CDR3: CASSLLYGTSGGPYQETQYF
DNA: TGTGCCAGCAGCTTGCTGTATGGGACTAGCGGGGGCCCGTACCAAGAGACCCAGTACTTC

D: -
size: many
V: TRBV6-1
J: TRBJ1-1
CDR3: CASSENQGRGPNTEAFF
DNA: TGTGCCAGCAGCGAAAACCAGGGTAGAGGCCCGAACACTGAAGCTTTCTTT

D: TRBD2
size: many
V: TRBV20-1
J: TRBJ2-1
CDR3: CSAREGLGVYEQFF
DNA: TGCAGTGCTAGAGAGGGACTAGGGGTGTATGAGCAGTTCTTC

D: -
size: many
V: TRBV12-3/TRBV12-4
J: TRBJ1-2
CDR3: CASSWGGYYGYTF
DNA: TGTGCCAGCAGTTGGGGCGGATACTATGGCTACACCTTC

D: TRBD2
size: many
V: TRBV9
J: TRBJ2-7
CDR3: CASSVSLRGEKQYF
DNA: TGTGCCAGCAGCGTGTCGCTACGGGGGGAAAAGCAGTACTTC

D: -
size: many
V: TRBV10-1
J: TRBJ1-1
CDR3: CASSGEIGGTEAFF
DNA: TGCGCCAGCAGTGGAGAGATAGGAGGGACTGAAGCTTTCTTT

D: -
size: -
V: TRBV30
J: TRBJ1-1
CDR3: CAWSVNQNTEAFF
DNA: TGTGCCTGGAGTGTTAATCAGAACACTGAAGCTTTCTTT

D: TRBD1
size: many
V: TRBV5-1
J: TRBJ1-2
CDR3: CASSPRDRGDGYTF
DNA: TGCGCCAGCAGCCCCCGGGACAGGGGTGATGGCTACACCTTC

D: -
size: few
V: TRBV4-2
J: TRBJ2-3
CDR3: CASSQELARSDTQYF
DNA: TGTGCCAGCAGCCAAGAACTAGCCCGCTCCGATACGCAGTATTTT

D: -
size: many
V: TRBV24-1
J: TRBJ2-2
CDR3: CATSDEDEELFF
DNA: TGTGCCACCAGTGATGAGGACGAGGAGCTGTTTTTT

D: TRBD1
size: -
V: TRBV5-4
J: TRBJ1-1
CDR3: CASSNRDRGFGTEAFF
DNA: TGTGCCAGCAGTAACCGGGACAGGGGGTTTGGGACTGAAGCTTTCTTT